This is a list of T cell receptor beta chains from one sample in a study of shared clonotypes between healthy human individuals. Assay used: immunoSEQ multiplex PCR; TCRdb lists only in-frame clones, some missing. Of roughly 680,000 clones in the sample, 55% to 80% were seen once. What was sequenced was memory CD4+ T cells sorted from blood. The receptors derive from a woman in her twenties or thirties in good health. Each CDR3 is given without its conserved first and last residue. The size field is filled for only some rows; it gives once, few, many or a size class.

J: TRBJ2-1; V: TRBV28; size: few; CDR3: ASSSHWTSVNEQF
J: TRBJ2-1; V: TRBV5-1; size: -; CDR3: ASSLGWGGPGEQF
J: TRBJ2-7; V: TRBV27; size: -; CDR3: ASSLRLAGSHEQY
J: TRBJ2-7; V: TRBV27; size: -; CDR3: ASSFSSGRSYEQY
J: TRBJ2-7; V: TRBV7-8; size: -; CDR3: ASSPPTSGGGERY
J: TRBJ1-4; V: TRBV18; size: -; CDR3: ASSPTGPANEKLF
J: TRBJ2-1; V: TRBV28; size: -; CDR3: ASRGHHEQF
J: TRBJ2-6; V: TRBV29-1; size: -; CDR3: SVQAWGANVLT
J: TRBJ2-7; V: TRBV6-1; size: -; CDR3: ASSQGAEQY
J: TRBJ2-2; V: TRBV18; size: -; CDR3: ASNSAGNTGELF
J: TRBJ1-5; V: TRBV19; size: few; CDR3: ASSIGTGPYSNQPQH
J: TRBJ2-1; V: TRBV7-9; size: -; CDR3: ASSTRDRAAEQF
J: TRBJ2-1; V: TRBV10-3; size: -; CDR3: AISSVASPVYNEQF
J: TRBJ1-1; V: TRBV18; size: -; CDR3: ASSPKEGRNTEAF
J: TRBJ1-1; V: TRBV18; size: -; CDR3: ASSSSTGIENTEAF
J: -; V: TRBV7-7; size: once; CDR3: ASSLQGFGDRHYEQY
J: TRBJ1-1; V: TRBV5-6; size: -; CDR3: ASSPGTGAPTEAF
J: TRBJ2-5; V: TRBV7-9; size: -; CDR3: ASSLREIQETQY
J: TRBJ1-4; V: TRBV28; size: -; CDR3: ASSSMGGATTEKLF
J: TRBJ2-7; V: TRBV28; size: -; CDR3: ASSPNVGGGSSYEQY
J: TRBJ1-1; V: TRBV5-1; size: -; CDR3: ASSLAGGNTEAF
J: TRBJ1-4; V: TRBV7-8; size: many; CDR3: ASSDRQGGGEKLF
J: TRBJ2-1; V: TRBV20-1; size: few; CDR3: SGWRALEQF
J: TRBJ2-1; V: TRBV11-1; size: -; CDR3: ASSPREIEAVQF